What follows describes a single TCR beta chain. This record belongs to a study of control samples from healthy donors and cancer patients. CDR3 size: 12 residues. Germline CDR1 MNHEY, CDR2 SVGAGI. J was trimmed by 3 bases and V by 8 bases; bases with no gene match: 4. Using immunoSEQ multiplex PCR, the repertoire was profiled, and TCRdb retains in-frame clones only, with some absent. The sample includes under 85,000 clones, around 95% of them seen just once. Sequenced material: blood. The chain is built from TRBV6-5 and TRBJ2-7; the match to TRBD1 covers 7 bases. The clonotype was recovered from a woman between 40 and 50 years old in good health. The CDR3 sequence is CASGTVGYEQYF. The CDR3 DNA reads TGTGCCAGCGGGACAGTCGGCTACGAGCAGTACTTC.